What follows describes a single T cell receptor beta chain. V trimming: 0 bases; J trimming: 1 base; junction bases outside the gene matches: 7. Germline V lookup: CDR1 SGHRS, CDR2 YFSETQ. The CDR3 runs to 17 residues. Enrolled through a virtual design, the participants were between roughly 18 and 95 years of age and came from about two dozen US areas. The data are from a study of blood T cell repertoires in COVID-19. Sequencing used immunoSEQ multiplex PCR; TCRdb keeps in-frame clones, though not all of them. The sample holds 190,000 or so clones, about 87% seen once. The TCR was taken from a man aged 25 to 45 who had recovered from COVID-19. The chain employs TRBV5-1 and TRBJ1-3, with 7 nucleotides matching TRBD1. Material: PBMCs or T cells enriched from blood (not recorded which). The CDR3 is CASSLGGTDLSGNTIYF. The DNA for the CDR3 is TGCGCCAGCAGCTTGGGAGGGACAGACCTTTCTGGAAACACCATATATTTT.